This T cell receptor beta chain was profiled in a study of T-cell memory formation after mild COVID-19. The overall study: In these data, TCR clusters were largely donor specific. General study findings and limits: CD4+ contracting clones were mainly CM and EM; CD8+ ones, EMRA. CD4+ bias marked clones expanding day 15 to 37, unlike balanced contracting clones.

Concerning this clonotype itself: Its target is unknown.

TCRdb processed the 5' RACE reads anew with MiXCR; each CDR3 protein has one entry. This sample carries over 150,000 distinct CDR3 sequences, 10% to 15% of them seen once, and the ten largest clones take approximately 3.3%. V was pared by 0 bases and J by 0 bases, with 4 bases of the junction left unmatched. CDR1 MNHGY and CDR2 SAAAGT come from the germline V gene. The length of the CDR3 is 17 residues. This sequence originates from a man aged 18 to 30 who had mild COVID-19 (a few samples of this study predate the infection). Cell type and time point are not known. The genes are TRBV6-8 and TRBJ1-5, with TRBD1 matching over 8 bases. The sequencing sample was made of PBMCs or a T cell subset sorted from them (not recorded which). The CDR3 coding sequence is TGTGCCAGCAGTTACTCATCAGGGGGCGATAGCAATCAGCCCCAGCATTTT. It is translated as CASSYSSGGDSNQPQHF.